The 30 T cell receptor beta chains listed next were all sequenced from one sample in a study of T cell changes during pregnancy in multiple sclerosis. Method: immunoSEQ multiplex PCR; TCRdb's copy keeps in-frame clones and lacks some. The data contain about 59,000 clones, roughly 94% of them seen just once; the ten biggest clones take up 2.5%. The sequencing here drew on CD8+ T cells from peripheral blood mononuclear cells, taken after pregnancy. The receptors derive from a female donor with multiple sclerosis, enrolled in a pregnancy study.

CDR3 nucleotides: TGTGCCAGTAGTCCCGACGGAGGGGGGACTAGCGGGTACGAGCAGTACTTC. Translated, it gives CASSPDGGGTSGYEQYF. This chain connects TRBV19 to TRBJ2-7; TRBD2 aligns across 12 bases. The CDR3 runs 17 residues. The ends lost 5 bases at V and 4 bases at J; junction bases unmatched: 12. Germline V gene lookup returns CDR1 LNHDA and CDR2 SQIVND (reference sequence).

The chain recombines TRBV5-1 with TRBJ2-1, with D perhaps TRBD1 (6 bases). V shed 2 bases and J shed 7 bases, with 13 bases lying between them. Germline V gene lookup returns CDR1 SGHRS and CDR2 YFSETQ. There are 14 residues in the CDR3. The CDR3: CASSFARGGNEQFF. For the CDR3, the DNA is TGCGCCAGCAGCTTCGCCAGGGGCGGGAATGAGCAGTTCTTC.

Written as DNA, the CDR3 is TGTGCCATCAGTGAGTCGATACAGGGGAACTATGGCTACACCTTC. Its protein is CAISESIQGNYGYTF. This chain links TRBV10-3 with TRBJ1-2; TRBD1 matches 7 bases. Looked up from germline, CDR1 is ENHRY and CDR2 is SYGVKD. The CDR3 contains 15 residues. With 0 bases clipped from V and 2 bases from J, the junction kept 3 bases outside the gene matches.

The V call is TRBV2, the J call TRBJ2-5, with TRBD2 matching over 10 bases. Per the germline V gene, CDR1 is SNHLY and CDR2 is FYNNEI. The CDR3 runs to 14 residues. Germline trimming cut 6 bases from V and 4 bases from J; bases unmatched to any gene: 5. CDR3 DNA: TGTGCCAGCAGACCGGGACTAGCGACAGAGACCCAGTACTTC. As protein: CASRPGLATETQYF.

The V call is TRBV4-3, the J call TRBJ2-7, with D perhaps TRBD2 (6 bases). This CDR3 is 15 amino acids long. Trimming removed 1 base at V and 2 bases at J, with 12 bases between. Germline CDR1 reads LGHNA; CDR2 reads YSLEER. CDR3 bases: TGCGCCAGCAGCCAAGGGCGCGGGATCCCCTACGAGCAGTACTTC. The encoded protein is CASSQGRGIPYEQYF.

This clone was recorded only once. The same CDR3 is also encoded by other DNA sequences in this sample. This chain uses TRBV9 with TRBJ1-1; D gene uncertain. CDR3 length equals 14 residues. V lost 0 bases, J lost 0 bases, and 6 bases lay in between. Germline V gene data show CDR1 as SGDLS and CDR2 as YYNGEE. The CDR3 here is CASSVGGVNTEAFF. CDR3 bases: TGTGCCAGCAGCGTAGGCGGGGTGAACACTGAAGCTTTCTTT. Based on the CDR3 plus reference TRBV9 and TRBJ1-1, the full variable domain is DSGVTQTPKHLITATGQRVTLRCSPRSGDLSVYWYQQSLDQGLQFLIQYYNGEERAKGNILERFSAQQFPDLHSELNLSSLELGDSALYFCASSVGGVNTEAFFGQGTRLTVV.

The gene calls are TRBV13 and TRBJ2-3; TRBD1 matches at 9 bases. The ends lost 5 bases at V and 5 bases at J; junction bases unmatched: 11. The CDR3 is 16 amino acids. The germline V gene has CDR1 PRHDT and CDR2 FYEKMQ (reference sequence). The CDR3 DNA reads TGTGCCAGCAGCCCAGCGGGGACAGGGAAGAAAGATACGCAGTATTTT. Protein sequence: CASSPAGTGKKDTQYF. The full variable domain, with the rest looked up from reference TRBV13 and TRBJ2-3, is AAGVIQSPRHLIKEKRETATLKCYPIPRHDTVYWYQQGPGQDPQFLISFYEKMQSDKGSIPDRFSAQQFSDYHSELNMSSLELGDSALYFCASSPAGTGKKDTQYFGPGTRLTVL.

The gene calls are TRBV29-1 and TRBJ1-1, with unresolved D. In germline, CDR1 is SQVTM, CDR2 ANQGSEA. The CDR3 extends over 15 amino acids. The germline V and J ends were trimmed by 4 bases and 3 bases, with 18 bases remaining between them. CDR3 nucleotide sequence: TGCAGCGTTGGTTATTACGAGGGCTTCGACACTGAAGCTTTCTTT. This codes for CSVGYYEGFDTEAFF.

V is TRBV19 and J is TRBJ2-7; possibly TRBD1 for D (6 bases). Trimming took off 8 bases at V and 0 bases at J, with 17 bases between the two ends. There are 15 residues in the CDR3. Germline assignment: CDR1 LNHDA and CDR2 SQIVND (reference sequence). This CDR3 reads CASSPDSLSSYEQYF. CDR3 coding DNA: TGTGCCAGTTCCCCGGACAGCTTAAGCTCCTACGAGCAGTACTTC.

The V gene is TRBV5-4, the J gene TRBJ2-1; 7 nucleotides line up with TRBD2. The germline gives CDR1 SGHNT, CDR2 YYREEE (reference sequence). This CDR3 spans 13 amino acids. Losses at the gene ends were 4 bases for V and 6 bases for J; bases not matched to a gene: 4. This chain's CDR3 is CASSPWGGNEQFF. DNA of the CDR3: TGTGCCAGCAGCCCGTGGGGGGGCAATGAGCAGTTCTTC. Filled out from reference TRBV5-4 and TRBJ2-1, the complete variable domain reads ETGVTQSPTHLIKTRGQQVTLRCSSQSGHNTVSWYQQALGQGPQFIFQYYREEENGRGNFPPRFSGLQFPNYSSELNVNALELDDSALYLCASSPWGGNEQFFGPGTRLTVL.

The gene calls are TRBV28 and TRBJ2-1, with 13 bases identical to TRBD2. Per the germline V gene, CDR1 is MDHEN and CDR2 is SYDVKM. With 5 bases clipped from V and 7 bases from J, the junction kept 5 bases outside the gene matches. The CDR3 has 15 amino acids. The DNA for the CDR3 is TGTGCCAGCAGTCTCGGACTAGCGGGAGCTAATGAGCAGTTCTTC. This translates into CASSLGLAGANEQFF.

The chain couples TRBV30 to TRBJ1-3; no clear D gene. This CDR3 is 13 amino acids long. Per germline, CDR1 GTSNPN and CDR2 SVGIG (reference sequence). Trimming cost V 2 bases and J 7 bases, with 12 bases left between them. DNA of the CDR3: TGTGCCTGGAGTCCCATTGGAGGCAACACCATATATTTT. Translating gives CAWSPIGGNTIYF.

The chain employs TRBV5-1 and TRBJ2-3, with D perhaps matching TRBD2 (6 bases). The germline gives CDR1 SGHRS, CDR2 YFSETQ. This CDR3 has 15 amino acids. The V and J ends lost 1 base and 1 base respectively, with 10 bases between them. As DNA, the CDR3 is TGCGCCAGCAGCTTGTACCCTAGCGGCACAGATACGCAGTATTTT. Its protein is CASSLYPSGTDTQYF.

The V and J genes are TRBV7-9 and TRBJ2-7; 7 bases match TRBD1. V lost 6 bases and J lost 3; bases outside the gene matches: 5. The CDR3 is made up of 13 amino acids. Germline CDR1 SEHNR, CDR2 FQNEAQ (reference sequence). CDR3 DNA sequence: TGTGCCAGCAGGCCCGGGACAGACTACGAGCAGTACTTC. This codes for CASRPGTDYEQYF.

In this sample, this clone turned up once. The chain employs TRBV6-4 and TRBJ2-3; 7 nucleotides agree with TRBD2. The CDR3 consists of 15 residues. Germline-derived CDR1 and CDR2 are MRHNA and SNTAGT. With 0 bases clipped from V and 5 bases from J, the junction kept 5 bases outside the gene matches. The CDR3 loop is CASSDSAGAGDTQYF. In nucleotides, the CDR3 is TGTGCCAGCAGTGACTCGGCGGGAGCGGGAGATACGCAGTATTTT.

This clone appeared a few times. The chain employs TRBV28 and TRBJ2-7; TRBD1 might be the D (5 bases). This CDR3 contains 13 residues. V was cut by 4 bases and J by 7 bases, with 14 bases left in between. Looked up from germline, CDR1 is MDHEN and CDR2 is SYDVKM. The DNA of the CDR3 is TGTGCCAGCAGTTCCTCGATGAGACAGGAGCAGTACTTC. Amino acids: CASSSSMRQEQYF.

The chain is built from TRBV5-1 and TRBJ2-5; TRBD1 agrees at 7 bases. This CDR3 has 14 amino acids. The germline gives CDR1 SGHRS, CDR2 YFSETQ. V dropped 4 bases and J dropped 3; count of bases not matched to a gene: 6. CDR3 sequence (DNA): TGCGCCAGCAGCCACGCCGGGACAGAAGAGACCCAGTACTTC. This gives the protein CASSHAGTEETQYF.

V and J are TRBV4-1 and TRBJ2-7, with 9 nucleotides matching TRBD1. Germline V gene sequence: CDR1 MGHRA, CDR2 YSYEKL. V lost 0 bases, J lost 5 bases, and 5 bases stayed unmatched. This CDR3 is 15 amino acids long. This CDR3 is CASSQEGQGYDEQYF. CDR3 in DNA: TGCGCCAGCAGCCAAGAAGGACAGGGGTACGACGAGCAGTACTTC.

This chain joins TRBV28 and TRBJ2-5; weak D call: TRBD1 (6 bases). The CDR3 loop spans 14 amino acids. Trimming took off 3 bases at V and 5 bases at J, with 13 bases between the two ends. The germline V gene has CDR1 MDHEN and CDR2 SYDVKM. CDR3 nucleotides: TGTGCCAGCAGTTTCCACAGGGACATGGAGACCCAGTACTTC. Translating it yields CASSFHRDMETQYF.

The genes are TRBV27 and TRBJ2-3; weak D call: TRBD1 (6 bases). This CDR3 contains 17 residues. Trimming cost V 8 bases and J 0 bases, with 21 bases left between them. The germline gives CDR1 MNHEY, CDR2 SMNVEV (reference sequence). CDR3 sequence: CASCVAATGISTDTQYF. The CDR3 DNA is TGTGCCAGCTGTGTTGCTGCGACAGGAATTAGCACAGATACGCAGTATTTT.

The rearrangement uses TRBV11-2 and TRBJ2-3; 7 positions agree with TRBD2. This CDR3 contains 16 residues. CDR1 SGHAT and CDR2 FQNNGV come from the germline V gene. After removal of 5 bases from V and 4 bases from J, the junction contained 12 bases not matched to a gene. The CDR3 DNA sequence: TGTGCCAGCAGCCCTCCGCTAGCGGTGAACCCAGATACGCAGTATTTT. This translates into CASSPPLAVNPDTQYF. The whole variable domain, remainder taken from reference TRBV11-2 and TRBJ2-3, is EAGVAQSPRYKIIEKRQSVAFWCNPISGHATLYWYQQILGQGPKLLIQFQNNGVVDDSQLPKDRFSAERLKGVDSTLKIQPAKLEDSAVYLCASSPPLAVNPDTQYFGPGTRLTVL.

This clone was seen a single time. This chain uses TRBV7-8 with TRBJ2-1; 7 positions match TRBD2. This CDR3 is 15 amino acids long. Trimming at V came to 5 bases and at J to 0 bases, leaving 4 bases not matched to a gene. Looked up from germline, CDR1 is SGHVS and CDR2 is FQNEAQ. The chain's CDR3 is CASSGEGLSYNEQFF. For the CDR3, the DNA is TGTGCCAGCAGCGGGGAGGGACTCTCCTACAATGAGCAGTTCTTC.

The count of this clone is one. The chain employs TRBV28 and TRBJ1-5; TRBD1 matches at 7 bases. Germline assignment: CDR1 MDHEN and CDR2 SYDVKM. The CDR3 spans 14 residues. After removal of 4 bases from V and 4 bases from J, the junction contained 4 bases not matched to a gene. The CDR3 region has the DNA TGTGCCAGCAGTTCCGGACAGGCAAATCAGCCCCAGCATTTT. Encoded protein: CASSSGQANQPQHF.

The chain uses TRBV6-1 and TRBJ2-1; 11 bases line up with TRBD1. The CDR3 covers 14 residues. Trimming removed 3 bases from V and 6 bases from J; junction bases left unmatched: 1. Germline loops: CDR1 MNHNS, CDR2 SASEGT. CDR3 bases: TGTGCCAGCAGTGATGGGACAGGGGGCAATGAGCAGTTCTTC. Protein: CASSDGTGGNEQFF.

The chain uses TRBV27 and TRBJ2-3; tentative D call: TRBD1 (7 bases). The length of the CDR3 is 13 residues. CDR1 MNHEY and CDR2 SMNVEV come from the germline V gene (reference sequence). V lost 7 bases to trimming and J lost 6 bases, with 14 bases between them. The CDR3 is CASTGGGEDTQYF. CDR3 nucleotide sequence: TGTGCCAGCACCGGAGGGGGCGAGGATACGCAGTATTTT.

The J gene is TRBJ2-1, the V gene TRBV9, with 10 bases matching TRBD2. This CDR3 has 15 residues. Germline CDR1 and CDR2: SGDLS and YYNGEE. Trimming removed 0 bases from V and 6 bases from J; junction bases left unmatched: 3. CDR3 region: CASSVGSSGSNEQFF. Written as DNA, the CDR3 is TGTGCCAGCAGCGTAGGGTCTAGCGGGAGCAATGAGCAGTTCTTC. The whole variable domain, remainder taken from reference TRBV9 and TRBJ2-1, is DSGVTQTPKHLITATGQRVTLRCSPRSGDLSVYWYQQSLDQGLQFLIQYYNGEERAKGNILERFSAQQFPDLHSELNLSSLELGDSALYFCASSVGSSGSNEQFFGPGTRLTVL.

The V call is TRBV19, the J call TRBJ1-5, with D possibly being TRBD1 (6 bases). The germline gives CDR1 LNHDA, CDR2 SQIVND (reference sequence). Trimming left V 7 bases short and J 5 bases short, with 9 bases between. The CDR3 totals 12 residues. The CDR3 sequence is CASNPGDQPQHF. CDR3 in DNA: TGTGCCAGTAATCCAGGGGATCAGCCCCAGCATTTT. Together with reference TRBV19 and TRBJ1-5, the CDR3 gives the full variable domain: DGGITQSPKYLFRKEGQNVTLSCEQNLNHDAMYWYRQDPGQGLRLIYYSQIVNDFQKGDIAEGYSVSREKKESFPLTVTSAQKNPTAFYLCASNPGDQPQHFGDGTRLSIL.

This chain uses TRBV27 with TRBJ1-1; D might be TRBD1 (5 bases). V dropped 2 bases and J dropped 3 bases, with 10 bases sitting between them. CDR1 is MNHEY, CDR2 SMNVEV, per germline (reference sequence). The CDR3 spans 14 residues. CDR3 protein: CASSLQGLHTEAFF. The CDR3 DNA sequence: TGTGCCAGCAGTTTACAGGGTCTCCACACTGAAGCTTTCTTT.

In its sample, this clone was seen once. V usage is TRBV29-1 and J usage is TRBJ2-4; 8 bases match TRBD2. Per germline, CDR1 SQVTM and CDR2 ANQGSEA. V dropped 6 bases and J dropped 2; count of bases not matched to a gene: 6. The CDR3 has 14 amino acids. In DNA, the CDR3 is TGCAGCGTCCTGACTAGCGTAACCAAAAACATTCAGTACTTC. Encoded protein: CSVLTSVTKNIQYF.

The chain is built from TRBV28 and TRBJ2-3; a possible D gene is TRBD1 (6 bases). The V end lost 3 bases, the J end lost 6 bases, and 16 bases lay between the germline ends. Germline V gene lookup returns CDR1 MDHEN and CDR2 SYDVKM. The CDR3 extends over 15 amino acids. Written as DNA, the CDR3 is TGTGCCAGCAGTTTTAGGGACACCCTCGAGGATACGCAGTATTTT. Translation: CASSFRDTLEDTQYF. The complete variable domain, with remaining parts taken from reference TRBV28 and TRBJ2-3, reads DVKVTQSSRYLVKRTGEKVFLECVQDMDHENMFWYRQDPGLGLRLIYFSYDVKMKEKGDIPEGYSVSREKKERFSLILESASTNQTSMYLCASSFRDTLEDTQYFGPGTRLTVL.